This T cell receptor beta chain was found in a study of identical twins. There are many counts of this clonotype. Trimming stripped 4 bases from V and 7 bases from J, with 11 bases between. CDR3 length: 13 amino acids. The V gene's germline CDR1 is MNHEY and CDR2 SMNVEV (reference sequence). One entry per CDR3 protein, called by TCRdb with MiXCR from the 5' RACE reads. The table records 500,000 to 700,000 distinct CDR3 sequences, roughly 7.2% of them present only once. The same specimen was also included in a second study, on yellow fever vaccine responses in identical twins.

The chain has TRBV27 and TRBJ1-5; a possible D gene is TRBD1 (5 bases). This sequence was found in a woman younger than 35 in good health. Sequenced material: PBMCs. CDR3 in amino acids: CASSSIRGQPQHF. The CDR3 DNA is TGTGCCAGCAGTTCAATTCGGGGCCAGCCCCAGCATTTT.